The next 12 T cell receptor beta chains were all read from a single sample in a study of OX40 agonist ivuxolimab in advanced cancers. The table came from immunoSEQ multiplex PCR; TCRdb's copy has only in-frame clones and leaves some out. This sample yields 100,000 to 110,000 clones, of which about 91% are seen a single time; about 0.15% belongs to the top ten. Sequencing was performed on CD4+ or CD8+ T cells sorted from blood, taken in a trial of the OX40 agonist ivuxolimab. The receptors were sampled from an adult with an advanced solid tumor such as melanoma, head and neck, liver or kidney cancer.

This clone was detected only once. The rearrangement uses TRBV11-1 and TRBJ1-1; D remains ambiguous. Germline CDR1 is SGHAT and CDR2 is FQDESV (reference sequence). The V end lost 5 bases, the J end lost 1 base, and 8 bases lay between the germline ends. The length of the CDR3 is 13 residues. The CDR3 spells CASSRVGNTEAFF. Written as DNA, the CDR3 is TGTGCCAGCAGCCGCGTCGGGAACACTGAAGCTTTCTTT. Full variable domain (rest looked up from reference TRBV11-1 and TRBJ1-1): EAEVAQSPRYKITEKSQAVAFWCDPISGHATLYWYRQILGQGPELLVQFQDESVVDDSQLPKDRFSAERLKGVDSTLKIQPAELGDSAMYLCASSRVGNTEAFFGQGTRLTVV.

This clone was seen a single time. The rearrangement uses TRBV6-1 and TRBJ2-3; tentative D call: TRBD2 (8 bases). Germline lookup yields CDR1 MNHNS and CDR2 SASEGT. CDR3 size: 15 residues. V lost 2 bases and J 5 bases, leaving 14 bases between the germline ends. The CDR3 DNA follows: TGTGCCAGCAGTGAACCCGGGAGGGGGCGAGATACGCAGTATTTT. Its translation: CASSEPGRGRDTQYF.

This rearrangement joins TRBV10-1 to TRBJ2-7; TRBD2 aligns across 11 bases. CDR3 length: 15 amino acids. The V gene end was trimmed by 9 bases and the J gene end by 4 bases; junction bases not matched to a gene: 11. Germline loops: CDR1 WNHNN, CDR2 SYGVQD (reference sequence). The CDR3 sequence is CARRLTSGSFYEQYF. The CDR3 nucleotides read TGCGCCAGGAGGCTAACTAGCGGGAGTTTTTACGAGCAGTACTTC.

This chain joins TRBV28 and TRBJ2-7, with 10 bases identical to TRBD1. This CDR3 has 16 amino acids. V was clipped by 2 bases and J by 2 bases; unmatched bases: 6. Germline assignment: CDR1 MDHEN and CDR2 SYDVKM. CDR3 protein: CASSLIGGTGAYEQYF. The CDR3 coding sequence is TGTGCCAGCAGTTTAATCGGTGGGACAGGGGCCTACGAGCAGTACTTC.

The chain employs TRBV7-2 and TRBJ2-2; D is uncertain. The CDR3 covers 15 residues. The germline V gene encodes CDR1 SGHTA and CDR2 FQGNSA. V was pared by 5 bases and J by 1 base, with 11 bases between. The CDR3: CASSPVEQNTGELFF. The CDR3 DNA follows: TGTGCCAGCAGCCCTGTGGAGCAGAACACCGGGGAGCTGTTTTTT.

The CDR3 spells CASSPLPTGAKNIQYF. CDR3 coding DNA: TGTGCCAGCAGCCCTCTACCGACAGGTGCCAAAAACATTCAGTACTTC. V and J are TRBV9 and TRBJ2-4; a possible D gene is TRBD1 (6 bases). Germline-derived CDR1 and CDR2 are SGDLS and YYNGEE. The CDR3 has 16 amino acids. V was shortened by 4 bases and J by 1 base, with 15 bases between the two germline ends.

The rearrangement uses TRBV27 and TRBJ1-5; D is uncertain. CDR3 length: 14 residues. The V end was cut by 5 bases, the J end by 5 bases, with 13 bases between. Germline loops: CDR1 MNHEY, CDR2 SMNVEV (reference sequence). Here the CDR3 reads CASSETVPYQPQHF. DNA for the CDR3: TGTGCCAGCAGTGAAACGGTCCCTTATCAGCCCCAGCATTTT.

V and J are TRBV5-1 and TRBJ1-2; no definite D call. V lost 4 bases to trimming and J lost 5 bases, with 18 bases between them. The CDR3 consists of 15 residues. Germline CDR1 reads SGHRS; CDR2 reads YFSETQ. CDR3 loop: CASSLGTGVEYGYTF. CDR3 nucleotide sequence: TGCGCCAGCAGCCTTGGTACGGGAGTCGAGTATGGCTACACCTTC.

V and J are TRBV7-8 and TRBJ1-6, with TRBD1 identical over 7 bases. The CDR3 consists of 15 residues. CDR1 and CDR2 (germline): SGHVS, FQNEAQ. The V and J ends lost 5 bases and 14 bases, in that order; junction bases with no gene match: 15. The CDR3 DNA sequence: TGTGCCAGCAGCGGCAACAGGGGCGTAGGACAGGCCCTCCACTTT. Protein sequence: CASSGNRGVGQALHF.

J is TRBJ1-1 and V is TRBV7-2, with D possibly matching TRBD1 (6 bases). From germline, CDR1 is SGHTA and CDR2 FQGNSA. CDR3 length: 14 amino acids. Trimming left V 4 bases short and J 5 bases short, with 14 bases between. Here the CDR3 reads CASSSRRGGTEAFF. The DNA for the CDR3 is TGTGCCAGCAGCTCAAGAAGGGGGGGGACTGAAGCTTTCTTT.

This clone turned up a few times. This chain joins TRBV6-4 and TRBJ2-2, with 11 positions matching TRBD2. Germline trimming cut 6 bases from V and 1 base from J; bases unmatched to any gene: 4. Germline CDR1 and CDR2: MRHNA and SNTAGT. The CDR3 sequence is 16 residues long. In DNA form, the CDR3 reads TGTGCCAGCAGCCAACTAGCGGGAGTGAACACCGGGGAGCTGTTTTTT. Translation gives CASSQLAGVNTGELFF.

The CDR3 reads CASTQGLGRQETQYF. In nucleotides, the CDR3 is TGTGCCAGCACCCAAGGTTTGGGGCGGCAAGAGACCCAGTACTTC. This chain links TRBV5-6 with TRBJ2-5, with D possibly being TRBD1 (5 bases). The CDR3 contains 15 residues. V gave up 6 bases and J gave up 2 bases, with 17 bases separating them. Germline CDR1 is SGHDT and CDR2 is YYEEEE.